Included here is one T cell receptor (beta chain) sequence, with context. The source of the sample is a study of blood T cell repertoires in COVID-19. This table comes from immunoSEQ multiplex PCR, and its TCRdb copy is limited to in-frame clones, with some not included. The sample has 340,000 or so clones; roughly 91% are singletons. The sample taken for sequencing was peripheral blood. This receptor was obtained from a man aged 45 to 65 with active or convalescent COVID-19.

CDR3 residues: CASSPDRGYGYTF. In DNA form, the CDR3 reads TGTGCCAGCAGCCCCGACAGGGGCTATGGCTACACCTTC. The chain carries TRBV12-3 or TRBV12-4 and TRBJ1-2, with 8 positions matching TRBD1. Trimming removed 6 bases from V and 4 bases from J; junction bases left unmatched: 4. The length of the CDR3 is 13 residues.